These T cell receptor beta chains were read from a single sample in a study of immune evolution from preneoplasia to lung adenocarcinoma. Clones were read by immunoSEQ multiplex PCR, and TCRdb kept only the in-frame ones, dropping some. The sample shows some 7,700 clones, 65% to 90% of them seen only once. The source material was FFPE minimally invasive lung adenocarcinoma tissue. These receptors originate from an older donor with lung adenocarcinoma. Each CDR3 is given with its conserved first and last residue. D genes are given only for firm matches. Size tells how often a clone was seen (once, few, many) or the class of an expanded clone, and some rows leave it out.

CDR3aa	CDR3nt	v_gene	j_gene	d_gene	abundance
CSVEGLRGETQYF	TGCAGCGTTGAAGGTTTAAGGGGAGAGACCCAGTACTTC	TRBV29-1	TRBJ2-5	NA	NA
CASGNRVPRREKLFF	TGTGCCAGCGGAAACAGGGTACCAAGACGAGAAAAACTGTTTTTT	TRBV28	TRBJ1-4	NA	NA
CASGQVTEAFF	TGTGCCAGTGGACAGGTCACTGAAGCTTTCTTT	TRBV2	TRBJ1-1	TRBD1	NA
CASSFSGNTEAFF	TGTGCCAGCAGTTTCTCAGGGAACACTGAAGCTTTCTTT	TRBV27	TRBJ1-1	NA	NA
CASSKYNEQFF	TGTGCCAGCAGTAAATACAATGAGCAGTTCTTC	TRBV27	TRBJ2-1	NA	few
CASSLGGRAGETQYF	TGTGCCAGCAGTTTGGGCGGGAGGGCCGGGGAGACCCAGTACTTC	TRBV27	TRBJ2-5	TRBD2	NA
CASSRGQVGSGNTIYF	TGTGCCAGCAGCCGAGGCCAGGTCGGGTCTGGAAACACCATATATTTT	TRBV11-2	TRBJ1-3	NA	once
CASSAKAGHGTPRIYGYTF	TGCGCCAGCAGCGCAAAAGCTGGCCACGGAACCCCCCGGATCTATGGCTACACCTTC	TRBV5-1	TRBJ1-2	NA	once
CASSRRSEVTDTQYF	TGTGCCAGCAGCCGTAGATCAGAGGTCACAGATACGCAGTATTTT	TRBV11-2	TRBJ2-3	NA	once
CASSQDVPESGGEAFF	TGCGCCAGCAGCCAAGATGTCCCCGAGTCCGGTGGTGAAGCTTTCTTT	TRBV4-1	TRBJ1-1	NA	NA
CSATQIGTSGSINEQFF	TGCAGCGCGACTCAAATCGGGACTAGCGGGAGCATCAATGAGCAGTTCTTC	TRBV29-1	TRBJ2-1	TRBD2	NA
CASSPTGWGREKLFF	TGTGCCAGCAGTCCGACAGGTTGGGGTCGTGAAAAACTGTTTTTT	TRBV6-5	TRBJ1-4	NA	NA
CAAGPYNEKLFF	TGTGCTGCGGGACCGTATAATGAAAAACTGTTTTTT	TRBV6-5	TRBJ1-4	NA	NA
CSVVMAEAFF	TGCAGCGTTGTGATGGCTGAAGCTTTCTTT	TRBV29-1	TRBJ1-1	NA	few
CASRVAGERTDTQYF	TGCGCCAGCAGGGTAGCGGGAGAGCGAACAGATACGCAGTATTTT	TRBV5-1	TRBJ2-3	TRBD2	few
CASSVSAGFNEKLFF	TGTGCCAGCAGCGTAAGCGCAGGGTTTAATGAAAAACTGTTTTTT	TRBV9	TRBJ1-4	NA	NA
CASIRNGNNDEQYF	TGTGCCAGCATAAGGAACGGGAATAACGACGAGCAGTACTTC	TRBV6-1	TRBJ2-7	NA	NA
CASSLGYQNTEAFF	TGTGCCAGCAGTTTGGGTTATCAGAACACTGAAGCTTTCTTT	TRBV11-3	TRBJ1-1	NA	NA
CASRRTGTNYGYTF	TGTGCCAGCAGAAGGACAGGGACAAACTATGGCTACACCTTC	TRBV9	TRBJ1-2	TRBD1	NA
CASNRGTGIGANVLTF	TGTGCCAGCAATCGGGGTACGGGAATAGGGGCCAACGTCCTGACTTTC	TRBV5-5	TRBJ2-6	NA	NA
CASSQDRGPRLGAFF	TGCGCCAGCAGCCAAGATCGTGGACCGCGTCTGGGAGCTTTCTTT	TRBV4-1	TRBJ1-1	NA	NA
CASRPRNRGLGEAFF	TGTGCCAGCAGGCCACGAAACAGGGGGCTTGGTGAAGCTTTCTTT	TRBV5-6	TRBJ1-1	TRBD1	NA
CASSPRRGSSYNEQFF	TGTGCCAGCAGTCCCCGGCGGGGGAGCTCCTACAATGAGCAGTTCTTC	TRBV2	TRBJ2-1	TRBD2	NA
CASSGRRWVYPDTQYF	TGTGCCAGCAGTGGCCGCCGGTGGGTGTACCCAGATACGCAGTATTTT	TRBV6-1	TRBJ2-3	NA	NA
CASSSRGGFEETQYF	TGTGCCAGCAGCTCTCGGGGAGGGTTTGAAGAGACCCAGTACTTC	TRBV6-5	TRBJ2-5	TRBD2	NA
CASSTPRDRGSNQPQHF	TGTGCCAGCAGCACACCCCGGGACAGGGGAAGCAATCAGCCCCAGCATTTT	TRBV7-3	TRBJ1-5	TRBD1	few
CATSRDGGNNEQFF	TGTGCCACCAGCAGAGACGGGGGGAACAATGAGCAGTTCTTC	TRBV15	TRBJ2-1	TRBD2	few
CASSFSPGNEQFF	TGTGCCAGCAGCTTTTCCCCGGGCAATGAGCAGTTCTTC	TRBV7-3	TRBJ2-1	NA	once
CASSLDVYSGNTIYF	TGTGCCAGCAGCTTGGACGTTTACTCTGGAAACACCATATATTTT	TRBV11-1	TRBJ1-3	NA	NA
CASSLVALRAPGTDTQYF	TGTGCCAGCAGCTTAGTGGCTCTCCGGGCCCCAGGCACAGATACGCAGTATTTT	TRBV7-8	TRBJ2-3	NA	few
CASSIGGRNQPQHF	TGTGCCAGTAGTATTGGGGGGCGCAATCAGCCCCAGCATTTT	TRBV19	TRBJ1-5	NA	NA
CASSYSGTGPETQYF	TGTGCCAGCAGTTACTCGGGGACAGGCCCAGAGACCCAGTACTTC	TRBV6-5	TRBJ2-5	TRBD1	NA
CASSRDREVQPQHF	TGTGCCAGCAGTCGGGACAGGGAGGTTCAGCCCCAGCATTTT	TRBV11-2	TRBJ1-5	TRBD1	NA
CASSKRPYGYTF	TGTGCCAGTAGTAAACGACCCTATGGCTACACCTTC	TRBV19	TRBJ1-2	NA	once
CASNPTSSSTDTQYF	TGTGCCAGCAACCCCACAAGCTCTAGCACAGATACGCAGTATTTT	TRBV5-8	TRBJ2-3	NA	few
CATGSQGSTEAFF	TGTGCCACCGGCAGCCAGGGTTCCACTGAAGCTTTCTTT	TRBV19	TRBJ1-1	NA	NA
CAWDRRGEVNYGYTF	TGTGCCTGGGATCGTAGGGGAGAAGTTAACTATGGCTACACCTTC	TRBV30	TRBJ1-2	NA	NA
CACGVGRKNTGELFF	TGCGCCTGCGGGGTGGGGCGAAAGAACACCGGGGAGCTGTTTTTT	TRBV23-1	TRBJ2-2	NA	once
CASTSPTEAYGYTF	TGTGCCAGTACCTCCCCGACTGAAGCCTATGGCTACACCTTC	TRBV19	TRBJ1-2	NA	few
CAWSVGPNTEAFF	TGTGCCTGGAGTGTAGGACCGAACACTGAAGCTTTCTTT	TRBV30	TRBJ1-1	NA	NA
CASSVVYGYTF	TGTGCCAGCAGTGTGGTTTATGGCTACACCTTC	TRBV6-1	TRBJ1-2	NA	NA
CASSPTPTQPAEAFF	TGTGCCAGCAGCCCTACACCGACCCAACCCGCTGAAGCTTTCTTT	TRBV11-2	TRBJ1-1	NA	NA
CASSIGRAGGRSGELFF	TGTGCCAGTAGTATAGGCCGTGCAGGGGGCCGGAGCGGGGAGCTGTTTTTT	TRBV19	TRBJ2-2	TRBD1	NA
CASSSRVDRVMNTEAFF	TGTGCCAGCAGCTCACGCGTAGACAGAGTGATGAACACTGAAGCTTTCTTT	TRBV7-2	TRBJ1-1	NA	NA
CSVGIQETQYF	TGCAGCGTAGGGATCCAAGAGACCCAGTACTTC	TRBV29-1	TRBJ2-5	NA	NA
CASSTQGPPDGYTF	TGTGCCAGCAGCACCCAGGGGCCCCCTGACGGCTACACCTTC	TRBV5-6	TRBJ1-2	NA	NA
CASSRDRTGEQYF	TGTGCCAGTAGCAGGGATCGTACGGGGGAGCAGTACTTC	TRBV19	TRBJ2-7	NA	once
CASTRNTEAFF	TGTGCCAGCACAAGGAACACTGAAGCTTTCTTT	TRBV25-1	TRBJ1-1	NA	NA
CSVVPDSSYEQYF	TGCAGCGTTGTCCCGGACAGCTCCTACGAGCAGTACTTC	TRBV29-1	TRBJ2-7	NA	once
CASSTTTSGTDEQFF	TGCGCCAGCAGCACAACAACTAGCGGCACGGATGAGCAGTTCTTC	TRBV5-1	TRBJ2-1	TRBD2	NA
CASSRLGGPNTGELFF	TGTGCCAGCTCACGACTGGGCGGACCGAACACCGGGGAGCTGTTTTTT	TRBV18	TRBJ2-2	NA	NA
CASSPEFGFYEQYF	TGTGCCAGCAGCCCAGAGTTTGGTTTCTACGAGCAGTACTTC	TRBV11-2	TRBJ2-7	NA	NA
CASSFLLLFDGYTF	TGTGCCAGCAGCTTCCTCCTATTGTTCGATGGCTACACCTTC	TRBV11-2	TRBJ1-2	NA	few
CASSLTKSSGRAACPPRAQYEQYF	TGTGCCAGCAGCTTGACGAAGTCTAGCGGGAGGGCCGCATGCCCTCCACGGGCCCAATACGAGCAGTACTTC	TRBV12-1	TRBJ2-7	NA	NA
CASSAHPSGRQETQYF	TGTGCCAGCAGCGCCCATCCTAGCGGGAGGCAAGAGACCCAGTACTTC	TRBV9	TRBJ2-5	TRBD2	NA
CASSSGPTGRGRYNEQFF	TGTGCCAGCAGCTCGGGGCCCACGGGCAGGGGGCGATACAATGAGCAGTTCTTC	TRBV7-2	TRBJ2-1	TRBD1	medium-sized
CASSDLSGRALTTVEQFF	TGTGCCAGCAGTGACCTTAGCGGGAGGGCCCTGACCACAGTTGAGCAGTTCTTC	TRBV28	TRBJ2-1	TRBD2	NA
CASSLRYRSSYNEQFF	TGTGCCAGCAGCTTAAGGTACAGGAGCTCCTACAATGAGCAGTTCTTC	TRBV7-2	TRBJ2-1	NA	NA
CASSRRGPPDTQYF	TGTGCCAGCAGTCGGAGAGGACCCCCAGATACGCAGTATTTT	TRBV6-5	TRBJ2-3	NA	NA
CASGLAPSGQGSSYEQYF	TGTGCTAGTGGTTTGGCCCCTTCGGGACAGGGGTCCTCCTACGAGCAGTACTTC	TRBV12-5	TRBJ2-7	TRBD1	once